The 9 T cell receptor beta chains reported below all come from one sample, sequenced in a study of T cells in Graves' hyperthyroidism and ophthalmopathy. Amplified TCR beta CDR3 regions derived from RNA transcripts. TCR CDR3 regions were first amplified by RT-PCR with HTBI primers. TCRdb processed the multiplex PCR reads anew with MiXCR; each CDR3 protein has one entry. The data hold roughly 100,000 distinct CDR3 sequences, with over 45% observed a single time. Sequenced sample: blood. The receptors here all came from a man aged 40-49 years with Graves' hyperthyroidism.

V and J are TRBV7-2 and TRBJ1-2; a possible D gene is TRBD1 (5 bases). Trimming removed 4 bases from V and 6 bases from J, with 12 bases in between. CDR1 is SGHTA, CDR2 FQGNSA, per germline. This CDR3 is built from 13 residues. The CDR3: CASSYPGVHGYTF. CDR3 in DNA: TGTGCCAGCAGCTATCCGGGGGTGCATGGCTACACCTTC. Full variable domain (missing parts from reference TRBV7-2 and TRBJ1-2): GAGVSQSPSNKVTEKGKDVELRCDPISGHTALYWYRQSLGQGLEFLIYFQGNSAPDKSGLPSDRFSAERTGGSVSTLTIQRTQQEDSAVYLCASSYPGVHGYTFGSGTRLTVV.

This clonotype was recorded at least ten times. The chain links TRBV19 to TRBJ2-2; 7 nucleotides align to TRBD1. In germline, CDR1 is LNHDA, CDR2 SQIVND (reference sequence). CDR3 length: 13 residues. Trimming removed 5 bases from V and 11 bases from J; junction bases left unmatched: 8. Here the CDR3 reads CASSSRQGVELFF. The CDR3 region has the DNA TGTGCCAGTAGTTCGAGACAGGGCGTTGAGCTGTTTTTT.

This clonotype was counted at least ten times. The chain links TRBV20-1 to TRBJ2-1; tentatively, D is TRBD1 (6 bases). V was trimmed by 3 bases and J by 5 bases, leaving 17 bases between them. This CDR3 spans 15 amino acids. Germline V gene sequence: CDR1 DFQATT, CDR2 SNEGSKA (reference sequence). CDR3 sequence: CSASGGQRPNNEQFF. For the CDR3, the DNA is TGCAGTGCTAGTGGTGGACAGAGACCCAACAATGAGCAGTTCTTC.

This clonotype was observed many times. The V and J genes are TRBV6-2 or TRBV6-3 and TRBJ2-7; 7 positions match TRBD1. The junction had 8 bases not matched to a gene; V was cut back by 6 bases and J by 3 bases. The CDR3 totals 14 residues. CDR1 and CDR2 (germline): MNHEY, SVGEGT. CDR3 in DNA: TGTGCCAGCAGCTTGACAGGGTGGGTCTACGAGCAGTACTTC. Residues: CASSLTGWVYEQYF.

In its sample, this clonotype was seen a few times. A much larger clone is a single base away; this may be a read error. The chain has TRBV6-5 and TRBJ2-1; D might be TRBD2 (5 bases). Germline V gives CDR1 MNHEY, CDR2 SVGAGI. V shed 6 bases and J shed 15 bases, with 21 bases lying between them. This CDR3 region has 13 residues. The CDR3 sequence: CASSPPFEEVGFF. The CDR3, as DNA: TGTGCCAGCAGCCCTCCTTTCGAGGAGGTTGGGTTCTTC.

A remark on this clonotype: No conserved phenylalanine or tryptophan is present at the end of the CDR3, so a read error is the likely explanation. The CDR3 reads CASSIRGGDTEAFL. CDR3 DNA sequence: TGTGCCAGTAGTATACGGGGGGGAGACACTGAAGCTTTCCTT. This sequence joins TRBV19 and TRBJ1-1; D possibly corresponds to TRBD1 (5 bases). V lost 2 bases and J lost 3, with 10 bases in between. Germline V gene lookup returns CDR1 LNHDA and CDR2 SQIVND (reference sequence). The CDR3 sequence is 14 residues long.

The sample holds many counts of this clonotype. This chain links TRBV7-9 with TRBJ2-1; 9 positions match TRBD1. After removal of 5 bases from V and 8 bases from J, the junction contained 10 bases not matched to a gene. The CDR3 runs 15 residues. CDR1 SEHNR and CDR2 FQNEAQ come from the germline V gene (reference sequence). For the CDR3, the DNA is TGTGCCAGCAGCCTGTGGGACAGGGAAGGGGATGAGCAGTTCTTC. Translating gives CASSLWDREGDEQFF.

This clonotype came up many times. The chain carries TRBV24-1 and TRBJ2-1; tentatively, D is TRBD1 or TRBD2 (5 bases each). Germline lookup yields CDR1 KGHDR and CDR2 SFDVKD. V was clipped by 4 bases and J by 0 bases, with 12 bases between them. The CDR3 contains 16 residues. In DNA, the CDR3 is TGTGCCACCAGTGACCCGGGGCTGACCTCCTACAATGAGCAGTTCTTC. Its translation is CATSDPGLTSYNEQFF.

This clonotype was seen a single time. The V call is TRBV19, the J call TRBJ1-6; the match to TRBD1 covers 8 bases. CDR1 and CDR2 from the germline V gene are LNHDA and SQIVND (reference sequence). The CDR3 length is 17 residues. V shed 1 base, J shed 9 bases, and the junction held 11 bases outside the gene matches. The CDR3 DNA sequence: TGTGCCAGTAGTATAGTCCCGACAGGGGTAATAATTTCACCCCTCCACTTT. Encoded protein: CASSIVPTGVIISPLHF. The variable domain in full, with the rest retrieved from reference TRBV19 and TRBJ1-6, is DGGITQSPKYLFRKEGQNVTLSCEQNLNHDAMYWYRQDPGQGLRLIYYSQIVNDFQKGDIAEGYSVSREKKESFPLTVTSAQKNPTAFYLCASSIVPTGVIISPLHFGNGTRLTVT.